This T cell receptor (beta chain) was sequenced in a study of T cells in Graves' hyperthyroidism and ophthalmopathy (dated by TCRdb to between 2018 and 2021). Context from the whole study: Peripheral blood was sampled at the time of initial diagnosis, prior to any treatment. TCR V-J signatures able to tell the groups apart were searched for in a discovery cohort of some 97 patients, of whom roughly 42 had Graves' ophthalmopathy and roughly 57 had stable Graves' hyperthyroidism. Prospective prediction of ophthalmopathy was tested in an independent validation cohort of 18 to 20 hyperthyroidism patients and 17 patients who later progressed to ophthalmopathy. For training and testing, the 80 to 100 patients in the discovery cohort were randomly divided in a 7:3 ratio. Thyroid tissue and blood T-cell repertoires from more than five Graves' hyperthyroidism patients were also compared in the study. Following sampling, methimazole starting at 30 mg daily was given to hyperthyroidism patients, and high-dose intravenous methylprednisolone was given to ophthalmopathy patients. The paper describes TCR Vbeta CDR3 sequencing of around 130 peripheral blood samples, made up of 43 ophthalmopathy patients, some 80 hyperthyroidism patients and 17 progressor patients. What the research found in general, with its limitations: A 13 V-J signature model separated ophthalmopathy from stable hyperthyroidism, with about 88% sensitivity and about 81% specificity in cross-validation and 80%/75% in testing. Most expanded thyroid clonotypes (frequency above 0.001) were also found in blood, which suggests that blood repertoires may mirror thyroid immune responses. In validation, progression to ophthalmopathy was predicted by the model with 70% to 71% sensitivity and 72.22% specificity, a median of 6.5 months before onset. No statistical method was used to set the sample size in advance, and investigators knew the group allocation.

V ends up 2 bases short and J 4 bases short, with an unmatched junction base count of 12. Via the germline V gene, CDR1 is SGHVS and CDR2 FQNEAQ. The CDR3 covers 18 residues, taking in both the cysteine and the phenylalanine. The retained sequence is limited to the CDR3, 54 bases, with the frame set at the first base. A patient counted as having stable Graves' hyperthyroidism if no progression to ophthalmopathy occurred over 18 months of follow-up. Hyperthyroidism patients were newly diagnosed, with disease duration under 2 months, and aged 18 to 65 years. The study excluded patients with uncontrolled infections, other autoimmune diseases, pregnancy or lactation. Diagnoses relied on clinical symptoms, serum thyroxine and TRAb, thyroid ultrasound and orbital computed tomography. PBMCs were isolated from approximately 10 ml of fresh peripheral blood by Ficoll-Paque density gradient centrifugation. Total RNA was extracted using Trizol reagent, and RNA quality was assessed on an Agilent 2100 Bioanalyzer.

The TCR beta CDR3 regions were amplified from RNA transcripts. For the first round of RT-PCR on the TCR CDR3, the HTBI primer set was used together with the Qiagen OneStep RT-PCR kit. Libraries were constructed in a second round of multiplex PCR, after which size selection and purification were performed. Sequencing of the libraries was done on an Illumina HiSeq2000 using paired-end 100 bp reads. Regarding the original processing steps: SOAPnuke was used to process the raw data, removing reads that contained adapters or uncalled bases, had a mean Phred below 15, or lacked an exact match to the constant primer or identifier. High-quality paired reads were merged using COPE v1.2.5, and each unique nucleotide sequence was defined as a clonotype. MiTCR v1.1 was used to align clonotypes to the IMGT TRBV, TRBD and TRBJ reference segments. The analysis was restricted to V-J combinations with a frequency above 0.0001, which together covered 99% to 99.2% of the repertoires. A TCS score was defined as the ratio of F50 (clonal expansion) to E x V (chaos), with BLOSUM62-based TCRdist applied between CDR3 peptides within each V-J. Welch's t-statistics and random forest reduced roughly 540 V-J features to fewer than 15, which were used in a naive Bayes classifier (R e1071). The public sequencing data were trimmed at Q25 with fastp and processed into clonotypes with MiXCR by TCRdb, which kept only in-frame beta chains. For every CDR3 protein sequence, its rows merge into one entry that carries the most common genes and DNA. None of the V and J calls come from the authors' own analysis; TCRdb made them. The sample table lists 300,000 to 450,000 distinct CDR3 sequences, about 25% of them with a count of one. The leading ten clones occupy roughly 80% of the sample.

Points on this clonotype: Its cognate antigen has yet to be identified. No per-base quality is available; no much larger clone lies one base away.

The chain couples TRBV7-8 to TRBJ1-5; 9 central nucleotides agree with TRBD1. The sequence came from a man aged 45 to 65 with Graves' hyperthyroidism. Material for sequencing was blood. The encoded CDR3 is CASSLRDRERFPNQPQHF. The DNA sequence is TGTGCCAGCAGCTTAAGGGACAGGGAAAGATTCCCTAATCAGCCCCAGCATTTT.